This is a list of T cell receptor beta chains from one sample in a study of T cells in tuberculosis. The data were produced by immunoSEQ multiplex PCR, yet TCRdb's version contains in-frame clones alone and is incomplete. The sample lists 70,000 to 95,000 clones, roughly 93% occurring once. Sample: CD1b-GMM tetramer-negative cells sorted from PBMCs. The source is an adult woman with latent tuberculosis. The CDR3 runs from the conserved cysteine through the conserved F or W. A D gene is named only where the DNA matches it firmly. Clone size is given for some rows only: seen once, a few or many times, or a class if the clone is expanded.

clone_size,j_call,v_call,d_call,cdr3_nt,cdr3_aa
.,TRBJ1-2,TRBV4-2,TRBD1,TGTGCCAGCAGCCGAGACCACCTGACAGGGGGCGTTTCCTATGGCTACACCTTC,CASSRDHLTGGVSYGYTF
.,TRBJ2-7,TRBV19,.,TGTGCCAGTAGTATTAGAGTCAGGGCCTACGAGCAGTACTTC,CASSIRVRAYEQYF
.,TRBJ1-1,TRBV6-1,TRBD1,TGTGCCAGCAGTGATTTAGGGGGCTGGTCTGAAGCTTTCTTT,CASSDLGGWSEAFF
.,TRBJ2-7,TRBV9,TRBD1,TGTGCCAGCAGCCCACACTCCCGAGGGGGCCCCCCAAAAGAGCAGTACTTC,CASSPHSRGGPPKEQYF
.,TRBJ2-1,TRBV10-3,TRBD2,TGTGCCATCAGTGATGGGACTAGCGCCGGTACGGAGCAGTTCTTC,CAISDGTSAGTEQFF
.,TRBJ2-2,TRBV27,.,TGTGCCAGCAGTGTACAGGGTACCGGGGAGCTGTTTTTT,CASSVQGTGELFF
.,TRBJ1-1,TRBV29-1,TRBD1,TGCAGCGTTGAACTTGGACAGGGCCCCTTGAACACTGAAGCTTTCTTT,CSVELGQGPLNTEAFF
.,TRBJ2-3,TRBV6-5,.,TGTGCCAGCAAGGCAGCGGATACCTTTAGCACGCAGTATTTT,CASKAADTFSTQYF
.,TRBJ1-6,TRBV6-4,TRBD1,TGTGCCAGCAGTGAAGGGGACAGGGATTCACCCCTCCACTTT,CASSEGDRDSPLHF
.,TRBJ2-2,TRBV6-5,TRBD1,TGTGCCAGCAGGCCCGGGACAGCGAACACCGGGGAGCTGTTTTTT,CASRPGTANTGELFF
.,TRBJ1-4,TRBV9,TRBD1,TGTGCCAGCAGCGCCCGACAGGGGAATGAAAAACTGTTTTTT,CASSARQGNEKLFF
.,TRBJ1-1,TRBV7-2,.,TGTGCCAGCAGCCTGACGGGATTGAACACTGAAGCTTTCTTT,CASSLTGLNTEAFF
.,TRBJ1-4,TRBV5-1,.,TGCGCCAGCAGCCCTATAGACAGGCCCAATGAAGGGCTGTTTTTT,CASSPIDRPNEGLFF
.,TRBJ2-2,TRBV15,TRBD2,TGTGCCACCAGCAAAGAGAGGGTGGGGGGGGTCGGGGAGCTGTTTTTT,CATSKERVGGVGELFF
.,TRBJ2-3,TRBV28,TRBD1,TGTGCCAGCAGTTCCCCCGGACAGGGGCAGTATTTT,CASSSPGQGQYF
.,TRBJ2-3,TRBV7-6,TRBD2,TGTGCCAGCAGCTTGTCGACTAGCGGGGGGGACCAAGATACGCAGTATTTT,CASSLSTSGGDQDTQYF
.,TRBJ1-6,TRBV16,TRBD1,TGTGCCAGCAGCCGCCCGGCCGGGACAGAAGGTTCACCCCTCCACTTT,CASSRPAGTEGSPLHF
once,TRBJ1-1,TRBV7-8,.,TGTGCCAGCAGCTTAGCGTCTCCAGGGCGGAACACTGAAGCTTTCTTT,CASSLASPGRNTEAFF
once,TRBJ1-2,TRBV6-6,TRBD1,TGTGCCAGCAGGAGGGGACAGGGGGCGACGGGCTACACCTTC,CASRRGQGATGYTF
.,TRBJ1-3,TRBV4-3,.,TGCGCCAGCAGCCAGTGGGGAGGTGGAAACACCATATATTTT,CASSQWGGGNTIYF
few,TRBJ1-6,TRBV19,TRBD1,TGTGCCAGTAGTACCGGGACAGGGTCATCACCCCTCCACTTT,CASSTGTGSSPLHF
.,TRBJ2-1,TRBV4-1,.,TGCGCCAGCAGCCAAGTTTTAGGGGACAATGAGCAGTTCTTC,CASSQVLGDNEQFF
.,TRBJ2-1,TRBV4-1,TRBD1,TGCGCCAGCAGCCCCCGACAGGGAACGTACAATGAGCAGTTCTTC,CASSPRQGTYNEQFF
.,TRBJ2-7,TRBV13,TRBD2,TGTGCCAGCAGCACAAGCCCCACCCGGACTAGCGGAACCTACGAGCAGTACTTC,CASSTSPTRTSGTYEQYF
.,TRBJ2-5,TRBV5-1,TRBD2,TGCGCCAGCAGCCGCCTGGGGGGGGGCCAAGAGACCCAGTACTTC,CASSRLGGGQETQYF
.,TRBJ2-5,TRBV2,TRBD1,TGTGCCAGCATGAAGGGGGCTAGAGAGACCCAGTACTTC,CASMKGARETQYF
.,TRBJ2-3,TRBV7-2,TRBD2,TGTGCCAGCGGGACTAGCGGGGGAAGCACAGATACGCAGTATTTT,CASGTSGGSTDTQYF
.,TRBJ2-1,TRBV29-1,TRBD1,TGCAGCGTTGTGGACAGGGGAGGGGATGAGCAGTTCTTC,CSVVDRGGDEQFF
.,TRBJ1-2,TRBV5-1,.,TGCGCCAGCAGCTTGTGGACAGCAGGCTATGGCTACACCTTC,CASSLWTAGYGYTF
.,TRBJ2-1,TRBV7-2,.,TGTGCCAGCAGCTTATCTGGGGCCGGCAACAATGAGCAGTTCTTC,CASSLSGAGNNEQFF
.,TRBJ2-3,TRBV7-9,TRBD2,TGTGCCAGCAGCGGGGGGGTGAAGTCGTTAGTGGCAGATACGCAGTATTTT,CASSGGVKSLVADTQYF
.,TRBJ1-5,TRBV6-1,.,TGTGCCAGCACCAAGAGGGGAGGGGGCAATCAGCCCCAGCATTTT,CASTKRGGGNQPQHF
once,TRBJ1-1,TRBV14,.,TGTGCCAGCAGCCTCCCCGGGACTATCATGAACACTGAAGCTTTCTTT,CASSLPGTIMNTEAFF
.,TRBJ1-2,TRBV9,.,TGTGCCAGCAGCAGGGAGGGAGCGAACTATGGCTACACCTTC,CASSREGANYGYTF
few,TRBJ2-6,TRBV19,TRBD2,TGTGCCAGTAGTACCCCGGCGGGAGCTGGGGCCAACGTCCTGACTTTC,CASSTPAGAGANVLTF
.,TRBJ1-1,TRBV10-1,TRBD1,TGCGCCAGCAGTTACCAGGGGGCGCGGGCCCCGAACACTGAAGCTTTCTTT,CASSYQGARAPNTEAFF
.,TRBJ1-2,TRBV6-6,TRBD1,TGTGCCAGCGGCGCCGGGACAGGGGGAATTGGCTACACCTTC,CASGAGTGGIGYTF
.,TRBJ2-3,TRBV7-3,TRBD1,TGTGCCAGCAGCCCTCGCCTCGGGACAGGGGTGATTGGAGATACGCAGTATTTT,CASSPRLGTGVIGDTQYF
.,TRBJ2-2,TRBV5-4,.,TGTGCCAGCAGCTTAACCCTATCTGGGGGGAGTAGCGGGGAGCTGTTTTTT,CASSLTLSGGSSGELFF
.,TRBJ2-7,TRBV13,TRBD1,TGTGCCAGCAGCGCCCAGGGGGCCAAAACCCTCGACGAGCAGTACTTC,CASSAQGAKTLDEQYF
.,TRBJ2-1,TRBV5-4,TRBD2,TGTGCCAGCAGCTTTAGCGGGGGTCCCTACAATGAGCAGTTCTTC,CASSFSGGPYNEQFF
.,TRBJ1-4,TRBV25-1,.,TGTGCCAGCAGTGAATGGGGGGGTGAGGAAAAACTGTTTTTT,CASSEWGGEEKLFF
.,TRBJ2-1,TRBV6-1,.,TGTGCCAGCAGTGAAGCGACTAGGTATGAGCAGTTCTTC,CASSEATRYEQFF
.,TRBJ1-5,TRBV27,.,TGTGCCAGCAGTTTATTCGGTGGGCCCCAGCATTTT,CASSLFGGPQHF
.,TRBJ2-1,TRBV28,.,TGTGCCAGCAGTCAGGACAGTTACAATGAGCAGTTCTTC,CASSQDSYNEQFF